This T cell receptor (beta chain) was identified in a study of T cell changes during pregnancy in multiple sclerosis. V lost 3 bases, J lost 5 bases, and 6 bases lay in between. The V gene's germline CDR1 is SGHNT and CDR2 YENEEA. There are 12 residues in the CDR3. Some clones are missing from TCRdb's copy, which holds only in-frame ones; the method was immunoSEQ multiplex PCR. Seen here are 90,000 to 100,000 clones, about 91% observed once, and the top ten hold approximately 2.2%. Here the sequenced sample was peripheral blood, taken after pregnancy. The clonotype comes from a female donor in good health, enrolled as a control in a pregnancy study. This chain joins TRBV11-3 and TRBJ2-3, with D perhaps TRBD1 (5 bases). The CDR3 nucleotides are TGTGCCAGCAGCTTTAGGGGAGATACGCAGTATTTT. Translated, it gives CASSFRGDTQYF.